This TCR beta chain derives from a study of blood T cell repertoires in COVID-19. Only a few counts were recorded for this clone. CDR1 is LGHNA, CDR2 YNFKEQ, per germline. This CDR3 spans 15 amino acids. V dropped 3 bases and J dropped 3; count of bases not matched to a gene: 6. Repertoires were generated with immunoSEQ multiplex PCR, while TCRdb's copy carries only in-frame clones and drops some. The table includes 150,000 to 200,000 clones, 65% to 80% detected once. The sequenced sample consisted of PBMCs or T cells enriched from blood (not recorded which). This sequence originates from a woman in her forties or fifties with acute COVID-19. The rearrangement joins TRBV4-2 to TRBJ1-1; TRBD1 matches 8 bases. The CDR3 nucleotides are TGTGCCAGCAGCCAGTCAGGGGGCTGGGACACTGAAGCTTTCTTT. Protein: CASSQSGGWDTEAFF.